The 17 T cell receptor beta chains presented below share a single source sample, sequenced in a study of blood T cell repertoires in COVID-19. Profiled with immunoSEQ multiplex PCR; TCRdb holds only in-frame clones, not every one. Of roughly 200,000 clones listed, around four fifths were seen once; the top ten hold approximately 2.9%. Sequencing was carried out using peripheral blood. All receptors derive from a woman aged 80 or older with active or convalescent COVID-19.

The chain carries TRBV19 and TRBJ1-2; D not certain. V was cut by 5 bases and J by 5 bases, with 21 bases left in between. This CDR3 is 16 amino acids long. CDR1 and CDR2 from the germline V gene are LNHDA and SQIVND (reference sequence). CDR3 residues: CASSATGSQSSYGYTF. The CDR3 DNA reads as TGTGCCAGTAGTGCTACCGGGAGTCAGAGTTCTTATGGCTACACCTTC.

The genes are TRBV20-1 and TRBJ2-2; D is uncertain. Germline V gene sequence: CDR1 DFQATT, CDR2 SNEGSKA (reference sequence). V shed 4 bases and J shed 7 bases, with 7 bases lying between them. The CDR3 extends over 11 amino acids. CDR3 in amino acids: CSATGGGELFF. The CDR3 region has the DNA TGCAGTGCTACCGGTGGCGGGGAGCTGTTTTTT.

This clone was seen only a few times. The chain employs TRBV3-1 (or the pseudogene TRBV3-2) and TRBJ2-7; 7 bases fit TRBD1. The CDR3 length is 13 residues. After removal of 1 base from V and 3 bases from J, the junction contained 0 bases not matched to a gene. Germline-derived CDR1 and CDR2 are LGHDT and YNNKEL (reference sequence). The CDR3 reads CASSQGQGYEQYF. CDR3 in DNA: TGTGCCAGCAGCCAAGGACAGGGCTACGAGCAGTACTTC.

The rearrangement uses TRBV3-1 (or the pseudogene TRBV3-2) and TRBJ1-2; D is perhaps TRBD1 (5 bases). CDR1 and CDR2 from the germline V gene are LGHDT and YNNKEL (reference sequence). V was trimmed by 4 bases and J by 8 bases, leaving 14 bases between them. CDR3 size: 13 residues. The CDR3 sequence is CASSLGGAGGYTF. DNA for the CDR3: TGTGCCAGCAGCCTGGGCGGGGCCGGAGGCTACACCTTC.

This chain links TRBV7-2 with TRBJ2-7, with 7 bases that match TRBD1. Germline assignment: CDR1 SGHTA and CDR2 FQGNSA. V dropped 5 bases and J dropped 4; count of bases not matched to a gene: 8. The CDR3 has 14 amino acids. The CDR3 spells CASSKQGQDYEQYF. In DNA, the CDR3 is TGTGCCAGCAGCAAACAAGGACAGGATTACGAGCAGTACTTC.

This clone came up a few times. The CDR3 DNA sequence: TGTGCCAGCTCACCTCCTGACAGGGGTTGGGCAACTGAAGCTTTCTTT. It yields the protein CASSPPDRGWATEAFF. This rearrangement joins TRBV18 to TRBJ1-1, with 8 positions matching TRBD1. The germline gives CDR1 KGHSH, CDR2 LQKENI. The CDR3 is 16 amino acids. The junction had 11 bases not matched to a gene; V was cut back by 3 bases and J by 5 bases.

This rearrangement joins TRBV5-4 to TRBJ1-4, with a tentative D call TRBD1 (5 bases). The germline CDR1 and CDR2 sequences are SGHNT and YYREEE (reference sequence). The length of the CDR3 is 15 residues. Trimming took off 2 bases at V and 0 bases at J, with 8 bases between the two ends. The CDR3 reads CASSFQGTTNEKLFF. Here the CDR3 DNA reads TGTGCCAGCAGCTTTCAGGGTACAACTAATGAAAAACTGTTTTTT.

With respect to this clone: The sample contains more than one DNA sequence encoding this CDR3. The chain recombines TRBV3-1 (or the pseudogene TRBV3-2) with TRBJ1-2; the D is unclear. The CDR3 has 11 residues. Looked up from germline, CDR1 is LGHDT and CDR2 is YNNKEL (reference sequence). Trimming removed 1 base at V and 8 bases at J, with 5 bases between. CDR3 DNA sequence: TGTGCCAGCAGCCAAGGAGGGGGCTACACCTTC. Translation: CASSQGGGYTF.

This clone was seen a single time. This rearrangement joins TRBV5-5 to TRBJ2-7; perhaps TRBD1 as D (6 bases). This CDR3 comprises 14 residues. CDR1 is SGHKS, CDR2 YYEKEE, per germline (reference sequence). The V and J ends lost 1 base and 5 bases respectively, with 13 bases between them. The CDR3 loop reads CASSLYRASNEQYF. As DNA, the CDR3 is TGTGCCAGCAGCTTGTACAGGGCATCCAACGAGCAGTACTTC. Full variable domain (rest looked up from reference TRBV5-5 and TRBJ2-7): DAGVTQSPTHLIKTRGQQVTLRCSPISGHKSVSWYQQVLGQGPQFIFQYYEKEERGRGNFPDRFSARQFPNYSSELNVNALLLGDSALYLCASSLYRASNEQYFGPGTRLTVT.

This clone appeared a few times. The gene calls are TRBV19 and TRBJ1-5, with TRBD1 matching over 8 bases. Per germline, CDR1 LNHDA and CDR2 SQIVND (reference sequence). The length of the CDR3 is 13 residues. The junction had 3 bases not matched to a gene; V was cut back by 9 bases and J by 2 bases. In nucleotides, the CDR3 is TGTGCCAGCAGGGGGCTGGGCAATCAGCCCCAGCATTTT. As protein: CASRGLGNQPQHF.

This clone was seen just once. The V call is TRBV7-9, the J call TRBJ1-6; TRBD1 agrees at 10 bases. Germline CDR1 is SEHNR and CDR2 is FQNEAQ (reference sequence). With V trimmed by 6 bases and J by 13 bases, 15 bases remained unmatched. This CDR3 contains 16 residues. The CDR3 reads CASSSNQGQGISPLHF. The CDR3 nucleotides are TGTGCCAGCAGTTCGAATCAGGGACAGGGGATAAGCCCCCTCCACTTT. Drawing the rest from reference TRBV7-9 and TRBJ1-6, the complete variable domain is DTGVSQNPRHKITKRGQNVTFRCDPISEHNRLYWYRQTLGQGPEFLTYFQNEAQLEKSRLLSDRFSAERPKGSFSTLEIQRTEQGDSAMYLCASSSNQGQGISPLHFGNGTRLTVT.

This chain joins TRBV3-1 (or the pseudogene TRBV3-2) and TRBJ2-2; possible D gene TRBD1, 6 bases. This CDR3 spans 13 amino acids. V was shortened by 8 bases and J by 3 bases, with 10 bases between the two germline ends. Looked up from germline, CDR1 is LGHDT and CDR2 is YNNKEL (reference sequence). The chain's CDR3 is CASFWTDTGELFF. The CDR3 region has the DNA TGTGCCAGCTTTTGGACAGACACCGGGGAGCTGTTTTTT.

The rearrangement joins TRBV2 to TRBJ1-4, with 7 bases identical to TRBD1. CDR1 SNHLY and CDR2 FYNNEI come from the germline V gene. The length of the CDR3 is 14 residues. Trimming removed 3 bases from V and 8 bases from J; junction bases left unmatched: 6. CDR3 protein: CASSEFRGREKLFF. CDR3 in DNA: TGTGCCAGCAGTGAGTTTAGGGGGCGGGAAAAACTGTTTTTT.

The chain employs TRBV6-2 or TRBV6-3 and TRBJ1-4; possibly TRBD1 for D (6 bases). The CDR3 extends over 15 amino acids. With 6 bases removed from V and 5 bases from J, the gap between germline ends came to 16 bases. CDR1 is MNHEY, CDR2 SVGEGT, per germline. The DNA for the CDR3 is TGTGCCAGCAGCAATCTGGACAGTCTAAATGAAAAACTGTTTTTT. Amino acids: CASSNLDSLNEKLFF.

This clone was seen once. The J gene is TRBJ1-5, the V gene TRBV18; 7 nucleotides line up with TRBD1. Germline V lookup: CDR1 KGHSH, CDR2 LQKENI. This CDR3 is built from 14 residues. J lost 5 bases, V lost 5 bases, and 6 bases had no gene match. The CDR3 reads CASSSQDRDQPQHF. The DNA of the CDR3 is TGTGCCAGCTCATCACAAGACAGGGATCAGCCCCAGCATTTT. The whole variable domain, filled in from reference TRBV18 and TRBJ1-5, reads NAGVMQNPRHLVRRRGQEARLRCSPMKGHSHVYWYRQLPEEGLKFMVYLQKENIIDESGMPKERFSAEFPKEGPSILRIQQVVRGDSAAYFCASSSQDRDQPQHFGDGTRLSIL.

This rearrangement joins TRBV6-4 to TRBJ2-7, with D possibly matching TRBD1 (5 bases). The CDR3 consists of 18 residues. From germline, CDR1 is MRHNA and CDR2 SNTAGT. With 7 bases removed from V and 2 bases from J, the gap between germline ends came to 27 bases. The DNA of the CDR3 is TGTGCCAGCAAAGAAGGACAATATTCAGGGAAAAGGACCTACGAGCAGTACTTC. Translating gives CASKEGQYSGKRTYEQYF.

This chain joins TRBV5-4 and TRBJ1-1; 7 nucleotides match TRBD1. Trimming took 4 bases from V and 3 from J; bases not matched to a gene: 12. Germline loops: CDR1 SGHNT, CDR2 YYREEE (reference sequence). This CDR3 region has 16 residues. The CDR3 is CASSDGRGLVDTEAFF. The CDR3, as DNA: TGTGCCAGCAGCGATGGAAGGGGGCTGGTTGACACTGAAGCTTTCTTT.